The 20 T cell receptor beta chains in this list originate from one sample, sequenced in a study of T cell responses to AZD1222 COVID-19 vaccine. Profiling relied on immunoSEQ multiplex PCR, and the TCRdb table lists in-frame clones only, not all of them. The repertoire holds some 58,000 clones, with nearly 80% as singletons. The material was peripheral blood, obtained 28 days after the second AZD1222 dose. The receptors were sampled from an adult who received the AZD1222 COVID-19 vaccine.

The chain joins TRBV30 to TRBJ2-5, with D perhaps matching TRBD2 (6 bases). This CDR3 is built from 15 residues. Germline values: CDR1 GTSNPN, CDR2 SVGIG (reference sequence). V lost 4 bases and J 9 bases, leaving 24 bases between the germline ends. CDR3 sequence reads: CAWKRGGTPNEAQYF. CDR3 DNA sequence: TGTGCCTGGAAGAGGGGCGGGACCCCGAATGAGGCCCAGTACTTC.

V gene TRBV2 combines with J gene TRBJ2-7; 13 positions match TRBD2. CDR1 and CDR2 from the germline V gene are SNHLY and FYNNEI. Trimming removed 6 bases from V and 4 bases from J; junction bases left unmatched: 3. The CDR3 totals 14 residues. The CDR3 loop reads CASRPGLAGYEQYF. CDR3 DNA sequence: TGTGCCAGCAGACCGGGACTAGCGGGATACGAGCAGTACTTC. The full variable domain, its missing parts supplied by reference TRBV2 and TRBJ2-7, is EPEVTQTPSHQVTQMGQEVILRCVPISNHLYFYWYRQILGQKVEFLVSFYNNEISEKSEIFDDQFSVERPDGSNFTLKIRSTKLEDSAMYFCASRPGLAGYEQYFGPGTRLTVT.

The chain carries TRBV2 and TRBJ2-5; D remains unclear. The CDR3 sequence is 13 residues long. Germline CDR1 SNHLY, CDR2 FYNNEI. V dropped 3 bases and J dropped 1 base, with 6 bases sitting between them. CDR3 sequence: CASSEEFQETQYF. The DNA for the CDR3 is TGTGCCAGCAGTGAGGAATTCCAAGAGACCCAGTACTTC.

J is TRBJ2-3 and V is TRBV28, with 9 nucleotides matching TRBD1. Germline CDR1 MDHEN, CDR2 SYDVKM. V was pared by 6 bases and J by 4 bases, with 11 bases of the junction left unmatched. The CDR3 length is 16 residues. The CDR3 reads CASSPRGTGWPDTQYF. The DNA for the CDR3 is TGTGCCAGCAGCCCCCGCGGGACAGGGTGGCCAGATACGCAGTATTTT. Full variable domain (remainder filled in from reference TRBV28 and TRBJ2-3): DVKVTQSSRYLVKRTGEKVFLECVQDMDHENMFWYRQDPGLGLRLIYFSYDVKMKEKGDIPEGYSVSREKKERFSLILESASTNQTSMYLCASSPRGTGWPDTQYFGPGTRLTVL.

CDR3 nucleotide sequence: TGTGCCAGCAGCGTAACCAGGGTAACCGGGGAGCTGTTTTTT. This encodes CASSVTRVTGELFF. The gene calls are TRBV9 and TRBJ2-2; tentatively, D is TRBD1 (5 bases). V lost 1 base, J lost 5 bases, and 9 bases lay in between. The CDR3 sequence is 14 residues long. The germline V gene has CDR1 SGDLS and CDR2 YYNGEE.

The V call is TRBV15, the J call TRBJ1-6; no reliable D call. The CDR3 contains 13 residues. Germline V gives CDR1 LNHNV, CDR2 YYDKDF (reference sequence). V was pared by 1 base and J by 10 bases, with 8 bases between. CDR3 sequence reads: CATSRVLESPLHF. The CDR3 DNA reads as TGTGCCACCAGCAGAGTCTTAGAATCACCCCTCCACTTT. Full variable domain (remainder filled in from reference TRBV15 and TRBJ1-6): DAMVIQNPRYQVTQFGKPVTLSCSQTLNHNVMYWYQQKSSQAPKLLFHYYDKDFNNEADTPDNFQSRRPNTSFCFLDIRSPGLGDTAMYLCATSRVLESPLHFGNGTRLTVT.

The chain recombines TRBV7-8 with TRBJ2-1; 11 bases match TRBD2. The V gene end was trimmed by 0 bases and the J gene end by 0 bases; junction bases not matched to a gene: 4. The germline gives CDR1 SGHVS, CDR2 FQNEAQ. There are 18 residues in the CDR3. The CDR3 is CASSLAPTSGSSYNEQFF. CDR3 in DNA: TGTGCCAGCAGCTTAGCGCCCACTAGCGGGAGCTCCTACAATGAGCAGTTCTTC.

This clone was counted once. The chain has TRBV24-1 and TRBJ2-3; 8 bases map to TRBD2. Germline assignment: CDR1 KGHDR and CDR2 SFDVKD. Trimming at V came to 3 bases and at J to 5 bases, leaving 12 bases not matched to a gene. This CDR3 region has 17 residues. CDR3 nucleotide sequence: TGTGCCACCAGTGATGGGCGTCAGCGGGGGCCGGGAGATACGCAGTATTTT. As protein: CATSDGRQRGPGDTQYF.

This clone rates as medium-sized (0.01 to 0.1%). This chain's CDR3 is CATSGSGTDTQYF. The CDR3 DNA reads as TGTGCCACCAGTGGGAGTGGCACAGATACGCAGTATTTT. The gene calls are TRBV24-1 and TRBJ2-3; no definite D call. The CDR3 loop spans 13 amino acids. Germline V gene data show CDR1 as KGHDR and CDR2 as SFDVKD. The V end lost 5 bases, the J end lost 1 base, and 6 bases lay between the germline ends.

The rearrangement links TRBV6-1 to TRBJ1-1; D remains ambiguous. V was shortened by 3 bases and J by 3 bases, with 11 bases between the two germline ends. Germline lookup yields CDR1 MNHNS and CDR2 SASEGT. This CDR3 has 14 amino acids. CDR3 protein: CASSEAGPYTEAFF. For the CDR3, the DNA is TGTGCCAGCAGTGAGGCCGGGCCTTACACTGAAGCTTTCTTT.

This rearrangement joins TRBV9 to TRBJ2-1; D unclear. Trimming stripped 4 bases from V and 3 bases from J, with 14 bases between. This CDR3 comprises 15 residues. Germline CDR1 is SGDLS and CDR2 is YYNGEE. CDR3: CASSSRPDSYNEQFF. The CDR3, as DNA: TGTGCCAGCAGCTCCCGCCCTGATAGCTACAATGAGCAGTTCTTC.

This chain links TRBV6-6 with TRBJ1-5, with TRBD1 matching over 7 bases. Germline V gene sequence: CDR1 MNHNY, CDR2 SVGAGI (reference sequence). The CDR3 runs to 16 residues. Trimming took 2 bases from V and 2 from J; bases not matched to a gene: 6. For the CDR3, the DNA is TGTGCCAGCAGTTACCCACAGGGGCTTGGCAATCAGCCCCAGCATTTT. It yields the protein CASSYPQGLGNQPQHF.

This clone was observed a few times. Written as DNA, the CDR3 is TGTGCCAGTAGTGCCGACAGGTTCTCCTACAATGAGCAGTTCTTC. Its translation: CASSADRFSYNEQFF. The chain combines TRBV19 with TRBJ2-1; TRBD1 might be the D (6 bases). CDR3 length: 15 amino acids. In germline, CDR1 is LNHDA, CDR2 SQIVND (reference sequence). The V end was cut by 5 bases, the J end by 0 bases, with 11 bases between.

The V call is TRBV11-2, the J call TRBJ2-5; no firm D call. V lost 1 base and J lost 5, with 11 bases in between. The CDR3 is made up of 14 amino acids. CDR1 SGHAT and CDR2 FQNNGV come from the germline V gene. CDR3 sequence (DNA): TGTGCCAGCAGCTTAGTCGGCAGCCAGGAGACCCAGTACTTC. It yields the protein CASSLVGSQETQYF.

This clone was observed once. V and J are TRBV19 and TRBJ2-7; 8 bases match TRBD2. V lost 1 base, J lost 0 bases, and 5 bases stayed unmatched. Germline values: CDR1 LNHDA, CDR2 SQIVND (reference sequence). CDR3 size: 16 residues. The CDR3 spells CASSIALAGSSYEQYF. CDR3 sequence (DNA): TGTGCCAGTAGTATAGCCCTAGCGGGTTCCTCCTACGAGCAGTACTTC.

V is TRBV21-1 and J is TRBJ1-3; the table's D gene call, TRBD1, was not cross checked with the DNA. TRBV21-1 is listed as a pseudogene. This CDR3 has 16 amino acids. As DNA, the CDR3 is TGTGCCAGCAGCGCCCGGGACAGGGGGCCGGGAAACACCATATATTTT. Translated: CASSARDRGPGNTIYF.

The CDR3 DNA sequence: TGTGCCACCAGCGCACCTCGAGGGGGGGGCGCTGGGGCCAACGTCCTGACTTTC. This gives the protein CATSAPRGGGAGANVLTF. This chain links TRBV15 with TRBJ2-6, with D possibly matching TRBD2 (7 bases). The CDR3 spans 18 residues. Looked up from germline, CDR1 is LNHNV and CDR2 is YYDKDF (reference sequence). The V and J ends lost 5 bases and 2 bases respectively, with 19 bases between them. The variable domain in full, with the rest retrieved from reference TRBV15 and TRBJ2-6, is DAMVIQNPRYQVTQFGKPVTLSCSQTLNHNVMYWYQQKSSQAPKLLFHYYDKDFNNEADTPDNFQSRRPNTSFCFLDIRSPGLGDTAMYLCATSAPRGGGAGANVLTFGAGSRLTVL.

The chain employs TRBV7-2 and TRBJ2-5; 8 nucleotides align to TRBD2. Germline-derived CDR1 and CDR2 are SGHTA and FQGNSA. There are 19 residues in the CDR3. With 1 base clipped from V and 6 bases from J, the junction kept 19 bases outside the gene matches. CDR3 protein: CASSLVWSGGGPGSKTQYF. The CDR3 DNA reads as TGTGCCAGCAGCTTAGTTTGGTCGGGAGGGGGTCCGGGGAGTAAGACCCAGTACTTC.

The V gene is TRBV27, the J gene TRBJ2-3; TRBD1 aligns across 12 bases. CDR1 MNHEY and CDR2 SMNVEV come from the germline V gene (reference sequence). With V trimmed by 3 bases and J by 6 bases, 4 bases remained unmatched. The CDR3 loop spans 15 amino acids. The CDR3 coding sequence is TGTGCCAGCAGTTTTAGGGACAGGGGGCTTGATACGCAGTATTTT. It translates to CASSFRDRGLDTQYF.

This clone was detected a few times. The chain has TRBV5-1 and TRBJ1-2; D uncertain. V lost 1 base to trimming and J lost 6 bases, with 10 bases between them. Germline loops: CDR1 SGHRS, CDR2 YFSETQ. This CDR3 is built from 13 residues. The DNA for the CDR3 is TGCGCCAGCAGCTTGATGCTTGGGAATGGCTACACCTTC. Protein: CASSLMLGNGYTF.